This TCR beta chain was sequenced for a study of radiation and T cells in renal cell carcinoma. Data came from immunoSEQ multiplex PCR; TCRdb stores just in-frame clones and leaves some out. The table lists 70,000 to 100,000 clones, over 75% of them singletons. The time point here: baseline pretreatment blood. Indicated treatment: 15 Gy SBRT to primary tumor, nephrectomy 4 weeks later. This renal cell carcinoma was of the clear cell type. This CDR3 has 12 amino acids. With 7 bases removed from V and 9 bases from J, the gap between germline ends came to 16 bases. Germline CDR1 reads SQVTM; CDR2 reads ANQGSEA.

The rearrangement links TRBV29-1 to TRBJ2-1, with a tentative D call TRBD1 (6 bases). The specimen comprised blood, sampled from a patient whose treatment included radiotherapy and nephrectomy. The receptor was derived from a man aged 55 to 70 with renal cell carcinoma. For the CDR3, the DNA is TGCAGCGCTGCCGCCCAGGGGTCTGAGCAGTTCTTC. Translation: CSAAAQGSEQFF.